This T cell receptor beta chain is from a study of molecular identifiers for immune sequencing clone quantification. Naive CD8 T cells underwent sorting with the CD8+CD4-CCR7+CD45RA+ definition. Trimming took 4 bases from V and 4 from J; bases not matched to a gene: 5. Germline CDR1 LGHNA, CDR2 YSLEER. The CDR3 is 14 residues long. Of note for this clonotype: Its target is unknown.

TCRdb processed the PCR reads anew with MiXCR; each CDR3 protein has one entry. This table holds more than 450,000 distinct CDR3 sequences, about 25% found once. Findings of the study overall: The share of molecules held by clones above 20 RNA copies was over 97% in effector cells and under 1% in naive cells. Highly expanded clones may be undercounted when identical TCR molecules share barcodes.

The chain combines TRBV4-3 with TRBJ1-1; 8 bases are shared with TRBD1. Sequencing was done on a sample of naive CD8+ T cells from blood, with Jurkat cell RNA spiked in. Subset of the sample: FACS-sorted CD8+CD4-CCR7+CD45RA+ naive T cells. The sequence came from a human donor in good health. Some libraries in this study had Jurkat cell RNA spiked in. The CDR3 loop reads CASSRETGGTEAFF. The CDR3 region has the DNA TGCGCCAGCAGCCGGGAAACAGGGGGCACTGAAGCTTTCTTT.